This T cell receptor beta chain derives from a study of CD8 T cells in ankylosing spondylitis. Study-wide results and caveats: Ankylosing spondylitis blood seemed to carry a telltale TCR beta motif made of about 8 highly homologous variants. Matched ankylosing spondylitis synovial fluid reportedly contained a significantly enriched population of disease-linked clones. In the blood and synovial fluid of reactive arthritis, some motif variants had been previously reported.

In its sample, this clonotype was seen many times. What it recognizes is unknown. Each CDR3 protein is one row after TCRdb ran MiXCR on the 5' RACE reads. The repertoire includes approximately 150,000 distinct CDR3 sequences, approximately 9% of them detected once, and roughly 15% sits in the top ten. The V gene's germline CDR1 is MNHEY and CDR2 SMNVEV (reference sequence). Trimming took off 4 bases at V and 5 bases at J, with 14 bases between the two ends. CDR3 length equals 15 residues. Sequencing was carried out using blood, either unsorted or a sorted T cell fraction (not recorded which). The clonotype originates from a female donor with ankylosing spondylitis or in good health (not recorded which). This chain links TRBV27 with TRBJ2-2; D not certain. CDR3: CASSWAPGGTGELFF. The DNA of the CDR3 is TGTGCCAGCAGTTGGGCGCCCGGTGGGACCGGGGAGCTGTTTTTT.